One and the same sample provided the 7 T cell receptor beta chains below, sequenced in a study of STAT5B mutations in CD4+ large granular lymphocyte leukemia (dated 2022 in TCRdb). Library preparation used the immunoSEQ multiplex PCR assay. TCRdb limited this immuneACCESS table to in-frame rearrangements with V and J called. A share of clones is missing; checked studies link under half to unresolved V genes, and the rest is unexplained. Recorded for this sample are about 30,000 clones; roughly 75% of them occurred a single time. In total, the top ten clones hold 3% to 3.5% of the sample. Sequenced sample: CD4+ T cells from blood buffy coats. The receptor source for this set is a human donor in good health.

The chain couples TRBV11-2 to TRBJ2-1; weak D call: TRBD2 (6 bases). Looked up from germline, CDR1 is SGHAT and CDR2 is FQNNGV. Trimming removed 0 bases from V and 12 bases from J, with 9 bases in between. The CDR3 is made up of 12 amino acids. The CDR3 bases are TGTGCCAGCAGCTTAGATGGGACTCCGCAGTTCTTC. This translates into CASSLDGTPQFF.

This chain uses TRBV30 with TRBJ2-7, with D perhaps matching TRBD2 (5 bases). CDR3 size: 12 residues. V lost 2 bases and J 3 bases, leaving 8 bases between the germline ends. Germline V gene sequence: CDR1 GTSNPN, CDR2 SVGIG (reference sequence). Here the CDR3 reads CAWSSGVYEQYF. The CDR3 DNA reads TGTGCCTGGAGTAGCGGAGTCTACGAGCAGTACTTC.

The chain uses TRBV6-1 and TRBJ2-7, with D perhaps matching TRBD1 or TRBD2 (6 bases each). The CDR3 length is 12 residues. Germline values: CDR1 MNHNS, CDR2 SASEGT. Trimming pared 10 bases from V and 5 bases from J, leaving 15 bases between. CDR3 bases: TGTGCCACCGAAAGGGGGGTTAACGAGCAGTACTTC. It translates to CATERGVNEQYF.

This clone was seen only a few times. The chain links TRBV19 to TRBJ1-5, with D unresolved. The CDR3 is 13 amino acids. Trimming took 3 bases from V and 9 from J, leaving 12 bases between them. Germline assignment: CDR1 LNHDA and CDR2 SQIVND (reference sequence). CDR3 sequence: CASSIGVSGPQHF. For the CDR3, the DNA is TGTGCCAGTAGTATTGGGGTCTCGGGGCCCCAGCATTTT.

The J gene is TRBJ1-4, the V gene TRBV5-1, with 10 bases identical to TRBD1. The length of the CDR3 is 16 residues. The J segment lost 5 bases and the V segment lost 5 bases, leaving 9 bases of the junction unmatched. Germline CDR1 and CDR2: SGHRS and YFSETQ. CDR3 amino acids: CASRKGQGSTNEKLFF. The CDR3 nucleotides read TGCGCCAGCAGAAAGGGACAGGGGAGTACAAATGAAAAACTGTTTTTT.

The V gene is TRBV19, the J gene TRBJ2-6; possible D gene TRBD1, 6 bases. The CDR3 loop spans 15 amino acids. Trimming cost V 3 bases and J 2 bases, with 8 bases left between them. Germline assignment: CDR1 LNHDA and CDR2 SQIVND (reference sequence). CDR3 sequence reads: CASSMNRAGANVLTF. CDR3 DNA sequence: TGTGCCAGTAGTATGAACAGGGCTGGGGCCAACGTCCTGACTTTC.

The chain carries TRBV5-5 and TRBJ1-4; D might be TRBD1 (5 bases). Germline V gives CDR1 SGHKS, CDR2 YYEKEE (reference sequence). The germline V and J ends were trimmed by 0 bases and 5 bases, with 8 bases remaining between them. The CDR3 extends over 14 amino acids. CDR3 region: CASSLAGANEKLFF. CDR3 nucleotide sequence: TGTGCCAGCAGCTTGGCCGGGGCGAATGAAAAACTGTTTTTT.